The present T cell receptor (beta chain) was sequenced within a study of cytomegalovirus exposure and HLA in healthy donors. Overall study: Early released data had tens of millions of unique TCRs, all coming from HLA-typed donors. General study findings and limits: In an earlier analysis, productive rearrangement rates for most beta V segments clustered near 87% or 30%.

Trimming shortened V by 3 bases and J by 5 bases, and 13 bases separated the two germline ends. CDR1 is KGHSH, CDR2 LQKENI, per germline. This CDR3 is 14 amino acids long. The PCR used 60 Vbeta and 13 Jbeta primers. This table comes from immunoSEQ multiplex PCR, and its TCRdb copy is limited to in-frame clones, with some not included. Altogether around 190,000 clones are present, 80% being singletons, with the ten largest covering approximately 1.1%. Donors counted as nominally healthy when sampled, yet unrecorded immune exposures were likely. Concerning this clone itself: What it binds is not known.

Sample: PBMCs. The chain carries TRBV18 and TRBJ1-1; D is undetermined. This TCR was recovered from a woman in her 40s in good health and CMV-seronegative. Here the CDR3 reads CASSPQAEATEAFF. For the CDR3, the DNA is TGTGCCAGCTCACCCCAGGCGGAGGCGACTGAAGCTTTCTTT. The full variable domain, its missing parts supplied by reference TRBV18 and TRBJ1-1, is NAGVMQNPRHLVRRRGQEARLRCSPMKGHSHVYWYRQLPEEGLKFMVYLQKENIIDESGMPKERFSAEFPKEGPSILRIQQVVRGDSAAYFCASSPQAEATEAFFGQGTRLTVV.